This T cell receptor (beta chain) appears in the sequencing data of a study of T-cell reconstitution after alpha-beta-depleted transplantation in children. This clonotype was counted a few times. Unique molecular identifiers were used to barcode this TCRbeta library. Using its own MiXCR run on the PCR reads, TCRdb lists one record per CDR3 protein. The sample has a few hundred thousand distinct CDR3 sequences; roughly 13% are singletons. V gave up 2 bases and J gave up 3 bases; unmatched junction bases: 3. The CDR3 runs 15 residues. This specimen consisted of PBMCs, mostly from graft donor cells, obtained 360 days after TCRalphabeta/CD19-depleted stem cell transplant. The receptor was derived from a male patient under 18 who had a stem cell transplant for acute myeloid leukemia, so the T cells may come from the graft donor. The V call is TRBV12-3 or TRBV12-4, the J call TRBJ2-7; 11 bases map to TRBD2. The CDR3 sequence: CASSLLAGGGYEQYF. CDR3 DNA: TGTGCCAGCAGTTTATTAGCGGGAGGGGGCTACGAGCAGTACTTC.